These 12 T cell receptor beta chains were all obtained from the same sample, sequenced in a study of blood T cells in healthy people across ages. The authors ran a second PCR of roughly 7 to 11 cycles using a sample-barcoded 5' primer and a J-beta primer mix. TCRdb processed the 5' RACE reads anew with MiXCR; each CDR3 protein has one entry. The sample shows under 1,100,000 distinct CDR3 sequences, less than 25% of them seen only once. In addition, the sample was reused for a study of T cells of mothers and their children.

The sample consisted of blood. The origin of the receptors is a girl aged 2-10 years in good health.

V gene TRBV23-1 combines with J gene TRBJ2-1, with D unresolved. TRBV23-1 is marked as an open reading frame, function uncertain. V was clipped by 3 bases and J by 5 bases, with 17 bases between them. The CDR3 is 16 residues long. CDR3 residues: CASSQPLDGLDNEQFF. The CDR3 DNA sequence: TGCGCCAGCAGTCAGCCATTGGACGGTTTAGACAATGAGCAGTTCTTC.

This clonotype was counted a few times. V is TRBV2 and J is TRBJ1-1; 7 positions agree with TRBD1. From germline, CDR1 is SNHLY and CDR2 FYNNEI. The CDR3 spans 18 residues. The junction had 17 bases not matched to a gene; V was cut back by 7 bases and J by 0 bases. The CDR3 coding sequence is TGTGCCAGCATAATACTCGACAGGGTGGTTGAAATGAACACTGAAGCTTTCTTT. It encodes CASIILDRVVEMNTEAFF. The entire variable domain, with the rest obtained from reference TRBV2 and TRBJ1-1, is as follows: EPEVTQTPSHQVTQMGQEVILRCVPISNHLYFYWYRQILGQKVEFLVSFYNNEISEKSEIFDDQFSVERPDGSNFTLKIRSTKLEDSAMYFCASIILDRVVEMNTEAFFGQGTRLTVV.

DNA for the CDR3: TGTGCCAGCAGCCAAATGACAGGTCCTCTCAACTATGGCTACACCTTC. Protein: CASSQMTGPLNYGYTF. The V call is TRBV5-4, the J call TRBJ1-2, with D possibly being TRBD1 (6 bases). Trimming pared 4 bases from V and 2 bases from J, leaving 18 bases between. CDR3 size: 16 residues. Germline V gene sequence: CDR1 SGHNT, CDR2 YYREEE (reference sequence).

The chain is built from TRBV29-1 and TRBJ2-2, with D unclear. Per germline, CDR1 SQVTM and CDR2 ANQGSEA. Deletions cut 5 bases from V and 4 bases from J, with 5 bases between. This CDR3 region has 11 residues. CDR3 nucleotides: TGCAGCGTTTGGTTCACCGGGGAGCTGTTTTTT. Translated, it gives CSVWFTGELFF.

This clonotype occurred many times. V gene TRBV9 combines with J gene TRBJ2-7; tentative D call: TRBD2 (5 bases). The CDR3 has 15 residues. CDR1 and CDR2 (germline): SGDLS, YYNGEE. The ends were cut back, 0 bases at V and 0 bases at J, with 10 bases in the middle. The CDR3 bases are TGTGCCAGCAGCGTAGAGGCGGGTGACTCCTACGAGCAGTACTTC. As protein: CASSVEAGDSYEQYF.

The chain recombines TRBV28 with TRBJ2-7; weak D call: TRBD1 (5 bases). The CDR3 loop spans 15 amino acids. CDR1 and CDR2 (germline): MDHEN, SYDVKM. Trimming took off 2 bases at V and 6 bases at J, with 17 bases between the two ends. The CDR3 protein is CASSLPDSAKGEQYF. In nucleotides, the CDR3 is TGTGCCAGCAGTTTACCAGACAGTGCCAAGGGCGAGCAGTACTTC.

This clonotype appeared many times. The chain carries TRBV6-4 and TRBJ2-1; 7 nucleotides align to TRBD2. Trimming took 3 bases from V and 2 from J; bases not matched to a gene: 1. The CDR3 runs 14 residues. Germline lookup yields CDR1 MRHNA and CDR2 SNTAGT. For the CDR3, the DNA is TGTGCCAGCAGTGAGGGGGGGGCCTACAATGAGCAGTTCTTC. Its protein is CASSEGGAYNEQFF.

This clonotype came up a few times. V and J are TRBV10-3 and TRBJ2-7; D might be TRBD1 or TRBD2, each matching 6 bases. The CDR3 covers 13 residues. Looked up from germline, CDR1 is ENHRY and CDR2 is SYGVKD. Trimming left V 4 bases short and J 7 bases short, with 14 bases between. The DNA for the CDR3 is TGTGCCATCAGTGCGAGGGGGGTTGATGAGCAGTACTTC. It specifies CAISARGVDEQYF.

The chain combines TRBV5-1 with TRBJ2-3, with no clear D. Trimming left V 2 bases short and J 0 bases short, with 7 bases between. CDR1 and CDR2 (germline): SGHRS, YFSETQ. The length of the CDR3 is 14 residues. The chain's CDR3 is CASSLQFSTDTQYF. In DNA form, the CDR3 reads TGCGCCAGCAGCTTACAGTTTAGCACAGATACGCAGTATTTT.

This clonotype has just a few counts. This chain uses TRBV7-9 with TRBJ1-3; a weak D match, TRBD1 (6 bases). Germline CDR1 is SEHNR and CDR2 is FQNEAQ (reference sequence). The CDR3 is 13 amino acids. The germline V and J ends were trimmed by 3 bases and 8 bases, with 11 bases remaining between them. The CDR3 loop is CASSFLGADTIYF. DNA for the CDR3: TGTGCCAGCAGCTTTCTGGGGGCGGACACCATATATTTT.

This clonotype was found a few times. The chain uses TRBV4-3 and TRBJ2-6; a weak D match, TRBD2 (6 bases). The V gene lost 3 bases and the J gene lost 2 bases, with 23 bases spanning the gap. Germline V gene lookup returns CDR1 LGHNA and CDR2 YSLEER. CDR3 size: 20 residues. CDR3: CASSHGGSGEEAAGANVLTF. Here the CDR3 DNA reads TGCGCCAGCAGCCATGGAGGGAGTGGCGAGGAAGCGGCTGGGGCCAACGTCCTGACTTTC.

The chain carries TRBV11-2 and TRBJ2-1; TRBD2 matches 8 bases. Germline CDR1 is SGHAT and CDR2 is FQNNGV. This CDR3 region has 16 residues. With V trimmed by 4 bases and J by 1 base, 6 bases remained unmatched. The chain's CDR3 is CASSSRAGASYNEQFF. CDR3 sequence (DNA): TGTGCCAGCAGCTCTCGAGCGGGAGCGTCCTACAATGAGCAGTTCTTC.